This T cell receptor (beta chain) was identified in a study of OX40 agonist ivuxolimab in advanced cancers. Overall study context: Treatment of patients was with ivuxolimab, an agonistic anti-OX40 (CD134) antibody. Three patients responded partially, comprising one with hepatocellular carcinoma and two with cutaneous melanoma.

Only in-frame clones appear in the TCRdb table, and some are missing; sequencing was by immunoSEQ multiplex PCR. The sample yields tens of thousands of clones, over 75% seen once. Remarks on this clone: Antigen specificity is unknown.

Study-level results: The study did not work out the antigen specificity of the expanded peripheral T cells. In a subset of nonresponders, normalized T-cell clonal expansion was also low.

This CDR3 has 14 residues. With 3 bases clipped from V and 1 base from J, the junction kept 0 bases outside the gene matches. Looked up from germline, CDR1 is MGHRA and CDR2 is YSYEKL. This TCR was recovered from an adult with an advanced solid tumor such as melanoma, head and neck, liver or kidney cancer. The genes are TRBV4-1 and TRBJ2-3; TRBD2 matches at 8 bases. This sample comprised CD4+ or CD8+ T cells sorted from blood, obtained in a trial of the OX40 agonist ivuxolimab. CDR3 region: CASSQTSGTDTQYF. In nucleotides, the CDR3 is TGCGCCAGCAGCCAGACTAGCGGCACAGATACGCAGTATTTT.